This TCR beta chain was documented in a study of CD8 T cells in cerebrospinal fluid in Alzheimer's disease (dated by TCRdb to 2018 to 2021). Broadly, across the study: To assess CSF T cell clonal expansion, the study used two single-cell approaches: plate-based nested PCR sequencing and droplet-based sequencing. The droplet-based CSF comparison of patients and controls included 9 healthy controls (10,876 cells) and 9 patients with MCI or Alzheimer's disease (approximately 9,800 cells). The study examined whether cerebrospinal fluid from healthy elderly individuals and from patients with neurodegenerative disease contained clonally expanded T cells. The CSF gene-expression analysis, which included patients with Parkinson's disease, covered a total of 20 to 25 samples. Points the paper makes about the study in general: The EBV-specific clones were neither the most highly expanded clones nor enriched among patients. In patients with MCI or Alzheimer's disease, the biggest CSF clone accounted for a larger percentage of TCRs than in controls. The authors warned that finding EBV-specific TCRs in CSF does not prove a causal connection between EBV and Alzheimer's disease. Only samples with detectable clones (about 11 healthy, 5 MCI, 5 AD, 6 PD) were included in the overall clonality comparison. In pooled data, a highly expanded clone (at least 3% of TCRs) occurred in 1 of 10 healthy subjects versus 4 of 6 Alzheimer's patients.

A count is missing, but by frequency this clonotype is medium-sized (0.01 to 0.1%). It lacks a known antigen. The CDR3 measures 13 amino acids from cysteine to phenylalanine. DNA is not on record. The germline V gene (reference sequence) sets CDR1 to LGHDT and CDR2 to YNNKEL. Every participant was in good physical condition and had no acute infectious disease. Neurodegeneration in patients was confirmed with biomarkers including neurofilament, amyloid-beta and tau. Live CSF cells for droplet-based sequencing were sorted with a live/dead marker. To pellet immune cells, CSF obtained by lumbar puncture was centrifuged at 300g. Each CSF sample was examined for red blood cells, and any sample with blood contamination was excluded. CSF cells were cryopreserved by placing the cells in freezing medium, freezing the cells overnight at -80 degrees C, and then storing the cells in liquid nitrogen. CSF samples were stored for less than seven months before analysis.

Libraries were made using 10x single-cell sequencing. Profiling of CSF cells was done with 10X Genomics single-cell V(D)J and 5' gene-expression libraries. CSF single-cell TCR libraries were sequenced on an Illumina NextSeq550. As for the authors' bioinformatics: After V(D)J reads were mapped to the vdj-GRCh38 alts ensemble 2.0.0 reference, the Cell Ranger vdj pipeline was used to analyse the reads. Clonotypes were defined as cell barcodes sharing the same set of productive CDR3 nucleotide sequences. To link clonality with transcriptional profiles, clonotype information was added to the Seurat v3.0 gene-expression metadata. Any CSF cell with more than 1,800 genes, more than 7,500 UMIs or more than 10% mitochondrial reads was removed. To find TCRs with known antigen specificity, CDR3-beta sequences were matched against VDJdb. Only TCRs with complete alpha and beta chains were included in the network analysis of clone sharing, which used the R package qgraph. Through TCRdb reprocessing, the reads give one entry per CDR3 protein sequence; DNA is omitted. V and J calls and clone size were set by TCRdb, not the authors. The sample table includes about 1,100 distinct CDR3 sequences. The ten largest clones take up 10% of the sample.

The sequence came from a human donor with mild cognitive impairment. Sequenced: cerebrospinal fluid. The V and J genes are TRBV3-1 and TRBJ1-6. CDR3 protein: CASSQGRDSPLHF.